The 19 T cell receptor beta chains reported below all come from one sample, sequenced in a study of blood T cell repertoires in COVID-19 (dated by TCRdb to the early 2020s). The protocol used for the library was the immunoSEQ multiplex PCR assay. TCRdb retrieved this table from immuneACCESS and kept in-frame rearrangements only. Not all clones are present; in checked studies, unresolved V genes account for under half, and no reason is known for the remainder. In all, the sample holds about 240,000 clones, and approximately 90% of those were seen once. The ten biggest clones cover about 10% of the sample. The sequenced material came from peripheral blood. Receptors were obtained from a woman in her 50s with COVID-19, enrolled during active disease.

A few counts support this clone. The J gene is TRBJ1-6, the V gene TRBV25-1; 7 nucleotides line up with TRBD1. The V gene end was trimmed by 2 bases and the J gene end by 6 bases; junction bases not matched to a gene: 13. The CDR3 loop spans 18 amino acids. The V gene's germline CDR1 is MGHDK and CDR2 SYGVNS. The CDR3 is CASSERDRSPITNSPLHF. The CDR3 region has the DNA TGTGCCAGCAGTGAAAGGGACAGATCACCCATCACTAATTCACCCCTCCACTTT.

The chain uses TRBV6-6 and TRBJ1-5, with D tentatively TRBD1 (5 bases). CDR3 length equals 14 residues. Trimming pared 0 bases from V and 4 bases from J, leaving 7 bases between. Looked up from germline, CDR1 is MNHNY and CDR2 is SVGAGI (reference sequence). The CDR3 loop reads CASSYSTENQPQHF. The CDR3 DNA sequence: TGTGCCAGCAGTTACTCGACAGAAAATCAGCCCCAGCATTTT.

CDR3 amino acids: CATSDPDRENTGELFF. The CDR3 nucleotides are TGTGCCACCAGTGATCCGGACAGGGAGAACACCGGGGAGCTGTTTTTT. The J gene is TRBJ2-2, the V gene TRBV24-1, with TRBD1 identical over 8 bases. This CDR3 region has 16 residues. CDR1 and CDR2 from the germline V gene are KGHDR and SFDVKD. Trimming at V came to 3 bases and at J to 1 base, leaving 3 bases not matched to a gene.

This chain joins TRBV3-1 (or the pseudogene TRBV3-2) and TRBJ2-3; 7 bases are shared with TRBD1. J was trimmed by 3 bases and V by 4 bases; bases with no gene match: 10. There are 16 residues in the CDR3. The germline V gene has CDR1 LGHDT and CDR2 YNNKEL (reference sequence). The CDR3 nucleotides are TGTGCCAGCAGCCCATCCCGACAGGGCGGGACAGATACGCAGTATTTT. Amino acid sequence: CASSPSRQGGTDTQYF.

The chain links TRBV4-1 to TRBJ2-1, with TRBD1 identical over 8 bases. The CDR3 extends over 13 amino acids. From germline, CDR1 is MGHRA and CDR2 YSYEKL. V lost 7 bases and J lost 7; bases outside the gene matches: 6. The CDR3 reads CASKITGGNEQFF. DNA for the CDR3: TGCGCCAGCAAGATCACAGGGGGTAATGAGCAGTTCTTC.

This chain joins TRBV6-5 and TRBJ1-1; 7 bases map to TRBD1. Germline CDR1 MNHEY, CDR2 SVGAGI. V lost 5 bases to trimming and J lost 8 bases; unmatched junction nucleotides: 8. CDR3 length equals 13 residues. For the CDR3, the DNA is TGTGCCAGCAGTCAAAGGGGGGACAGAGAAGCTTTCTTT. Protein sequence: CASSQRGDREAFF.

The chain recombines TRBV27 with TRBJ1-6; D gene unclear. From germline, CDR1 is MNHEY and CDR2 SMNVEV (reference sequence). The CDR3 runs to 16 residues. V gave up 6 bases and J gave up 0 bases, with 12 bases separating them. The CDR3 loop is CASRLRPVSYNSPLHF. CDR3 nucleotide sequence: TGTGCCAGCAGGTTACGTCCGGTCTCCTATAATTCACCCCTCCACTTT.

In regard to this clone: The identical CDR3 is also encoded by other nucleotide sequences in the sample. This chain joins TRBV19 and TRBJ1-1; D possibly corresponds to TRBD1 (6 bases). CDR3 length: 13 residues. V was pared by 5 bases and J by 5 bases, with 12 bases between. Germline V CDR1 and CDR2: LNHDA, SQIVND (reference sequence). Here the CDR3 reads CASSRRGLTEAFF. CDR3 bases: TGTGCCAGTAGTCGCAGGGGTCTTACTGAAGCTTTCTTT.

The chain joins TRBV7-9 to TRBJ1-5; D perhaps matches TRBD1 (5 bases). Trimming shortened V by 5 bases and J by 2 bases, and 13 bases separated the two germline ends. CDR1 is SEHNR, CDR2 FQNEAQ, per germline (reference sequence). There are 15 residues in the CDR3. The CDR3 sequence is CASSTSGGGNQPQHF. CDR3 nucleotides: TGTGCCAGCAGCACCTCGGGGGGGGGCAATCAGCCCCAGCATTTT.

V is TRBV9 and J is TRBJ1-2; possible D gene TRBD1, 5 bases. This CDR3 has 14 residues. From germline, CDR1 is SGDLS and CDR2 YYNGEE. Deletions cut 4 bases from V and 8 bases from J, with 18 bases between. The CDR3 loop is CASSPFDRVNGYTF. CDR3 coding DNA: TGTGCCAGCAGCCCCTTCGACAGAGTCAACGGCTACACCTTC. The variable domain in full, completed from reference TRBV9 and TRBJ1-2, reads DSGVTQTPKHLITATGQRVTLRCSPRSGDLSVYWYQQSLDQGLQFLIQYYNGEERAKGNILERFSAQQFPDLHSELNLSSLELGDSALYFCASSPFDRVNGYTFGSGTRLTVV.

The chain links TRBV27 to TRBJ1-2, with 8 bases matching TRBD1. V lost 2 bases to trimming and J lost 7 bases; unmatched junction nucleotides: 18. The germline V gene has CDR1 MNHEY and CDR2 SMNVEV (reference sequence). The CDR3 loop spans 18 amino acids. The CDR3 region has the DNA TGTGCCAGCAGTTTAGGGGGTCCGGACAGGGTTCGGTGGGGTGGCTACACCTTC. Protein: CASSLGGPDRVRWGGYTF.

The gene calls are TRBV19 and TRBJ1-1, with D maybe TRBD1 (5 bases). The V gene's germline CDR1 is LNHDA and CDR2 SQIVND (reference sequence). The CDR3 is 17 residues long. V shed 1 base and J shed 1 base, with 16 bases lying between them. In nucleotides, the CDR3 is TGTGCCAGTAGTATAGGGGGCTTTTGGAGGGAGAACACTGAAGCTTTCTTT. This encodes CASSIGGFWRENTEAFF. The full variable domain, rest sourced from reference TRBV19 and TRBJ1-1, is DGGITQSPKYLFRKEGQNVTLSCEQNLNHDAMYWYRQDPGQGLRLIYYSQIVNDFQKGDIAEGYSVSREKKESFPLTVTSAQKNPTAFYLCASSIGGFWRENTEAFFGQGTRLTVV.

This chain connects TRBV23-1 to TRBJ2-7, with a tentative D call TRBD2 (5 bases). TRBV23-1 carries the ORF label, with uncertain function. CDR3 size: 15 residues. Between the trimmed V and J ends, which lost 6 bases and 4 bases, there was a span of 19 bases. The CDR3 DNA reads as TGCGCCAGCAGACGACCGGGGTTGGACGTTTACGAGCAGTACGTC. It specifies CASRRPGLDVYEQYV.

V gene TRBV18 combines with J gene TRBJ1-1, with D unresolved. Trimming took off 1 base at V and 5 bases at J, with 14 bases between the two ends. Germline V CDR1 and CDR2: KGHSH, LQKENI. CDR3 size: 15 residues. The DNA for the CDR3 is TGTGCCAGCTCACCACTATCGGGGTCGAAAACTGAAGCTTTCTTT. This gives the protein CASSPLSGSKTEAFF.

This chain joins TRBV11-2 and TRBJ1-5, with D maybe TRBD1 (6 bases). Looked up from germline, CDR1 is SGHAT and CDR2 is FQNNGV. Trimming took off 6 bases at V and 5 bases at J, with 14 bases between the two ends. This CDR3 region has 14 residues. In DNA form, the CDR3 reads TGTGCCAGCAGTACAGGGAGCAGATATCAGCCCCAGCATTTT. Protein product: CASSTGSRYQPQHF.

This clone was seen once. The chain recombines TRBV10-3 with TRBJ1-2; D might be TRBD1 (6 bases). CDR1 ENHRY and CDR2 SYGVKD come from the germline V gene. The CDR3 consists of 14 residues. The V and J ends lost 6 bases and 7 bases respectively, with 18 bases between them. CDR3 region: CAIRAGTYGLGYTF. In nucleotides, the CDR3 is TGTGCCATCAGAGCCGGGACATACGGGCTTGGCTACACCTTC.

The J gene is TRBJ1-1, the V gene TRBV28; D might be TRBD1 (6 bases). V dropped 4 bases and J dropped 5 bases, with 17 bases sitting between them. Germline CDR1 MDHEN, CDR2 SYDVKM. The CDR3 runs to 15 residues. Here the CDR3 reads CASSWQGRGKTEAFF. CDR3 nucleotide sequence: TGTGCCAGCAGTTGGCAGGGCAGGGGTAAGACTGAAGCTTTCTTT.

This sequence joins TRBV7-3 and TRBJ2-1, with 10 positions matching TRBD2. V shed 1 base, J shed 5 bases, and the junction held 5 bases outside the gene matches. Germline values: CDR1 SGHTA, CDR2 FQGTGA. The CDR3 extends over 16 amino acids. The CDR3 nucleotides are TGTGCCAGCAGCTTAAGGAGCGGGGGGGCCCACAATGAGCAGTTCTTC. It translates to CASSLRSGGAHNEQFF.

The rearrangement links TRBV27 to TRBJ1-2; D might be TRBD1 (6 bases). CDR1 and CDR2 (germline): MNHEY, SMNVEV (reference sequence). The CDR3 is made up of 15 amino acids. Trimming took 8 bases from V and 2 from J, leaving 18 bases between them. As DNA, the CDR3 is TGTGCCAGCGCTACTGGGGGGGGGCCCAACTATGGCTACACCTTC. It translates to CASATGGGPNYGYTF.